The present T cell receptor beta chain was sequenced within a study of beta chain features in type 1 diabetes. Study overall: Examination spanned around 110 million sorted cells from all samples.

Study conclusions and caveats: For Type 1 diabetes patients, all four CD4+ subsets carried TCRB CDR3s that were moderately but significantly shorter. Researchers reported that naive, central memory and Treg TCRB repertoires appeared more similar in patients than in healthy donors.

The whole isolated RNA underwent reverse transcription, so sequencing captured expressed TCRB transcripts. Sequencing used immunoSEQ multiplex PCR; TCRdb keeps in-frame clones, though not all of them. This table has 300,000 to 350,000 clones, about a tenth appearing once. The germline V gene has CDR1 SNHLY and CDR2 FYNNEI. Trimming removed 3 bases from V and 3 bases from J, with 8 bases in between. The CDR3 has 13 residues. This clone was counted many times. Antigen specificity is unknown. V is TRBV2 and J is TRBJ1-2; D unclear. The receptor comes from a man between 25 and 39 years old with type 1 diabetes. Sequenced material: central memory CD4+ T cells from blood. The chain's CDR3 is CASSEARDYGYTF. In nucleotides, the CDR3 is TGTGCCAGCAGTGAGGCCAGAGACTATGGCTACACCTTC.